This passage covers 2 T cell receptor beta chains from one sample sequenced in a study of blood T cell repertoires in COVID-19. Only in-frame clones appear in the TCRdb table, and some are missing; sequencing was by immunoSEQ multiplex PCR. The sample holds under 300,000 clones; nearly 90% are singletons and the top ten take 2.1%. The sequencing sample was made of peripheral blood. The origin of the receptors is a woman aged 40 to 49 who had recovered from COVID-19.

The rearrangement links TRBV5-1 to TRBJ2-3, with D perhaps TRBD2 (6 bases). Deletions cut 0 bases from V and 2 bases from J, with 10 bases between. The CDR3 totals 15 residues. Germline V lookup: CDR1 SGHRS, CDR2 YFSETQ. The CDR3 bases are TGCGCCAGCAGCTTGGTTGCGGGAAACACAGATACGCAGTATTTT. Its translation is CASSLVAGNTDTQYF.

The chain links TRBV15 to TRBJ1-6; D remains ambiguous. Trimming took off 0 bases at V and 7 bases at J, with 7 bases between the two ends. Germline loops: CDR1 LNHNV, CDR2 YYDKDF (reference sequence). This CDR3 contains 14 residues. The CDR3 loop is CATSRDPVNSPLHF. CDR3 DNA sequence: TGTGCCACCAGCAGAGACCCAGTCAATTCACCCCTCCACTTT.